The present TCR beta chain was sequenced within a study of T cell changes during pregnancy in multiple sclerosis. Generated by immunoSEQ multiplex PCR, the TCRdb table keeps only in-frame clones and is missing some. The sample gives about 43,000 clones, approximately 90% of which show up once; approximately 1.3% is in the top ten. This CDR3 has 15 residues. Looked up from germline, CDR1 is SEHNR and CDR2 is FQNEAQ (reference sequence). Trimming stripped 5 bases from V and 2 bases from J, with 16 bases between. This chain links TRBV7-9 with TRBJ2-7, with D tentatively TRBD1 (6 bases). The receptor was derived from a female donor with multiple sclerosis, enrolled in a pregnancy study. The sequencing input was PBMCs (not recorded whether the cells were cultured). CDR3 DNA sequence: TGTGCCAGCAGCATCCCCGGGACATTGACCTACGAGCAGTACTTC. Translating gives CASSIPGTLTYEQYF.